The present TCR beta chain was sequenced within a study of shared clonotypes between healthy human individuals. This CDR3 contains 14 residues. J gave up 2 bases and V 5 bases, and 5 bases lay outside the gene matches. Germline CDR1 MNHNS, CDR2 SASEGT. Assay: immunoSEQ multiplex PCR; the TCRdb copy retains only in-frame clones and omits some. The table includes roughly 640,000 clones, about 74% detected once. Investigators divided CD4+ cells into CD45RA+ naive and CD45RA-negative memory subsets. General study points: The sampled material consisted only of blood, and tissue repertoires are likely to differ.

To note about this clone: Its target is unknown. Other DNA sequences from this sample encode an identical CDR3 as well.

Material for sequencing was memory CD4+ T cells sorted from blood. Subset described: CD45RA-negative fraction. V and J are TRBV6-1 and TRBJ1-1; 7 nucleotides line up with TRBD1. The origin of this receptor is a woman in her twenties or thirties in good health. Here the CDR3 DNA reads TGTGCCAGCAGTCCCAGGGGGGGTAACACTGAAGCTTTCTTT. It specifies CASSPRGGNTEAFF.